Below, 21 T cell receptor beta chains from the same sample are listed, as sequenced in a study of vaccination and CD4 T cells after COVID-19. No antigens are known for them. Treatment reported: approximately 11-day PBMC culture with coronavirus spike peptide pools or control peptides (ViraFEST assay). From the unexposed donor, CD4+ T cells were collected ahead of the COVID-19 pandemic (2011-2018). Researchers used the Oncomine TCR Beta short-read assay to sequence DNA from cultured CD4+ T cells. Researchers extracted genomic DNA from CD4+ T cells that had been cultured. TCRdb passed the PCR reads through MiXCR, listing each CDR3 protein once. The top ten clones hold 20% to 30% of a sample with more than 6,500 distinct CDR3 sequences, approximately 37% of them seen once. The sequencing input was CD4+ T cells from blood, cultured in vitro. The receptors come from a human donor in good health.

The sample holds a few counts of this clonotype. This CDR3 is CSARRSGVQETQYF. In nucleotides, the CDR3 is TGCAGTGCTCGCCGGAGCGGGGTACAAGAGACCCAGTACTTC. The chain carries TRBV20-1 and TRBJ2-5; 7 bases agree with TRBD2. CDR3 length: 14 amino acids. The germline gives CDR1 DFQATT, CDR2 SNEGSKA (reference sequence). V lost 5 bases and J lost 2; bases outside the gene matches: 8.

This clonotype was seen a few times. The CDR3 loop reads CASSLEAGDTGELFF. CDR3 nucleotide sequence: TGTGCCAGCAGCTTAGAGGCAGGGGACACCGGGGAGCTGTTTTTT. The chain employs TRBV7-8 and TRBJ2-2; possibly TRBD1 for D (6 bases). The CDR3 has 15 amino acids. V lost 1 base to trimming and J lost 3 bases, with 9 bases between them. Germline loops: CDR1 SGHVS, CDR2 FQNEAQ. Full variable domain (outside the CDR3, taken from reference TRBV7-8 and TRBJ2-2): GAGVSQSPRYKVAKRGQDVALRCDPISGHVSLFWYQQALGQGPEFLTYFQNEAQLDKSGLPSDRFFAERPEGSVSTLKIQRTQQEDSAVYLCASSLEAGDTGELFFGEGSRLTVL.

This clonotype appeared a few times. The V call is TRBV28, the J call TRBJ1-5, with D unresolved. The V gene lost 2 bases and the J gene lost 3 bases, with 8 bases spanning the gap. The CDR3 consists of 14 residues. Looked up from germline, CDR1 is MDHEN and CDR2 is SYDVKM. This CDR3 is CASSLSNPNQPQHF. For the CDR3, the DNA is TGTGCCAGCAGTTTAAGCAATCCCAATCAGCCCCAGCATTTT.

The chain uses TRBV10-3 and TRBJ2-3; 11 bases are shared with TRBD2. The CDR3 totals 16 residues. The ends lost 4 bases at V and 2 bases at J; junction bases unmatched: 5. Germline assignment: CDR1 ENHRY and CDR2 SYGVKD. CDR3 sequence (DNA): TGTGCCATCAGTGGACGACTAGCGGGACCCACAGATACGCAGTATTTT. Translating it yields CAISGRLAGPTDTQYF.

This clonotype was counted between two and nine times. This rearrangement joins TRBV20-1 to TRBJ2-1; D possibly corresponds to TRBD1 (5 bases). Germline V CDR1 and CDR2: DFQATT, SNEGSKA (reference sequence). The CDR3 loop spans 13 amino acids. Trimming removed 5 bases at V and 4 bases at J, with 12 bases between. The CDR3 DNA sequence: TGCAGTGCTGGGGCCCGGCCTTACAATGAGCAGTTCTTC. Its translation is CSAGARPYNEQFF.

The chain joins TRBV10-3 to TRBJ1-3; D not resolved. CDR3 length: 10 residues. Trimming stripped 10 bases from V and 6 bases from J, with 7 bases between. CDR1 ENHRY and CDR2 SYGVKD come from the germline V gene. The CDR3 loop is CATLENTIYF. DNA of the CDR3: TGTGCCACCCTAGAAAACACCATATATTTT.

This clonotype has more than one count but fewer than ten. The chain employs TRBV27 and TRBJ1-2; TRBD1 matches at 7 bases. In germline, CDR1 is MNHEY, CDR2 SMNVEV (reference sequence). J gave up 10 bases and V 6 bases, and 14 bases lay outside the gene matches. This CDR3 contains 14 residues. The CDR3, as DNA: TGTGCCAGCAGGTCGAACACAGGGGTAAGGGTCTACACCTTC. It translates to CASRSNTGVRVYTF.

Written as DNA, the CDR3 is TGTGCCAGCTCACCATCCCGGGACAGGTTGACTGAAGCTTTCTTT. This translates into CASSPSRDRLTEAFF. J is TRBJ1-1 and V is TRBV18, with TRBD1 matching 8 bases. The germline gives CDR1 KGHSH, CDR2 LQKENI. CDR3 length: 15 residues. V was clipped by 2 bases and J by 5 bases; unmatched bases: 7.

This clonotype was detected only a few times. V is TRBV15 and J is TRBJ1-1; D unclear. The CDR3 runs 15 residues. Looked up from germline, CDR1 is LNHNV and CDR2 is YYDKDF (reference sequence). Trimming removed 4 bases at V and 4 bases at J, with 16 bases between. This CDR3 is CATSIGRRETTEAFF. The CDR3 DNA is TGTGCCACCAGCATAGGGCGGCGCGAGACCACTGAAGCTTTCTTT.

This clonotype turned up a few times. The chain couples TRBV20-1 to TRBJ1-1; D not resolved. From germline, CDR1 is DFQATT and CDR2 SNEGSKA (reference sequence). Trimming took off 1 base at V and 2 bases at J, with 8 bases between the two ends. The CDR3 totals 13 residues. CDR3 DNA: TGCAGTGCTAGAGCAGACCGTAACACTGAAGCTTTCTTT. Its translation: CSARADRNTEAFF.

DNA of the CDR3: TGTGCCAGCACCCCCGGGGGCTCCTACAATGAGCAGTTCTTC. This gives the protein CASTPGGSYNEQFF. The V gene is TRBV28, the J gene TRBJ2-1; tentative D call: TRBD2 (6 bases). V was trimmed by 7 bases and J by 0 bases, leaving 10 bases between them. The CDR3 runs to 14 residues. Per germline, CDR1 MDHEN and CDR2 SYDVKM.

This sequence joins TRBV6-5 and TRBJ2-5; D remains unclear. The V end lost 0 bases, the J end lost 1 base, and 6 bases lay between the germline ends. Looked up from germline, CDR1 is MNHEY and CDR2 is SVGAGI. The CDR3 length is 14 residues. CDR3 DNA: TGTGCCAGCAGTTACTCGGTGCCCCAAGAGACCCAGTACTTC. It codes for CASSYSVPQETQYF.

This clonotype was counted a few times. The genes are TRBV6-2 or TRBV6-3 and TRBJ2-5; D is unresolved. CDR3 length equals 13 residues. CDR1 is MNHEY and CDR2 is SVGEGT in the germline V gene. Trimming removed 8 bases from V and 5 bases from J, with 15 bases in between. The CDR3 is CASHLGAQETQYF. In DNA form, the CDR3 reads TGTGCCAGCCACCTTGGCGCACAGGAGACCCAGTACTTC.

The chain couples TRBV24-1 to TRBJ1-1; D unresolved. The length of the CDR3 is 13 residues. V was shortened by 2 bases and J by 5 bases, with 8 bases between the two germline ends. The V gene's germline CDR1 is KGHDR and CDR2 SFDVKD. CDR3 DNA sequence: TGTGCCACCAGTGATTCTTGGAGAACTGAAGCTTTCTTT. It yields the protein CATSDSWRTEAFF.

There are a few counts of this clonotype. The chain is built from TRBV27 and TRBJ1-5; D uncertain. The CDR3 extends over 12 amino acids. Trimming left V 5 bases short and J 4 bases short, with 6 bases between. The V gene's germline CDR1 is MNHEY and CDR2 SMNVEV (reference sequence). The CDR3 reads CASSPPNQPQHF. The CDR3 nucleotides are TGTGCCAGCAGTCCACCAAATCAGCCCCAGCATTTT.

This clonotype appeared a few times. The rearrangement links TRBV7-2 to TRBJ2-3; D tentatively reads TRBD1 or TRBD2 (5 bases each). CDR3 length: 14 amino acids. CDR1 is SGHTA, CDR2 FQGNSA, per germline. The V end lost 1 base, the J end lost 8 bases, and 13 bases lay between the germline ends. The CDR3 region is CASSLGGGGGTQYF. DNA for the CDR3: TGTGCCAGCAGCTTAGGGGGCGGAGGTGGTACGCAGTATTTT.

The chain employs TRBV19 and TRBJ1-2; D possibly corresponds to TRBD1 (5 bases). Trimming removed 3 bases at V and 7 bases at J, with 9 bases between. Germline V lookup: CDR1 LNHDA, CDR2 SQIVND (reference sequence). CDR3 size: 12 residues. In nucleotides, the CDR3 is TGTGCCAGTAGTATTAAGGGACGTGGCTACACCTTC. Protein: CASSIKGRGYTF.

The rearrangement links TRBV7-8 to TRBJ2-1; 9 nucleotides agree with TRBD2. Germline V gene data show CDR1 as SGHVS and CDR2 as FQNEAQ. This CDR3 comprises 15 residues. The V and J ends lost 1 base and 9 bases, in that order; junction bases with no gene match: 7. CDR3 residues: CASSLVIAGATEQFF. In DNA form, the CDR3 reads TGTGCCAGCAGCTTAGTGATAGCGGGAGCGACTGAGCAGTTCTTC.

The chain combines TRBV7-9 with TRBJ2-3, with D possibly matching TRBD1 (5 bases). CDR1 and CDR2 from the germline V gene are SEHNR and FQNEAQ (reference sequence). The CDR3 runs to 14 residues. Trimming removed 1 base from V and 2 bases from J, with 7 bases in between. CDR3 loop: CASSLGRATDTQYF. The CDR3 region has the DNA TGTGCCAGCAGCTTAGGCAGGGCCACAGATACGCAGTATTTT.

The rearrangement links TRBV7-8 to TRBJ2-2; D is unresolved. Germline CDR1 is SGHVS and CDR2 is FQNEAQ. The CDR3 extends over 16 amino acids. V gave up 5 bases and J gave up 0 bases, with 13 bases separating them. CDR3 residues: CASSPRPAANTGELFF. The CDR3 nucleotides are TGTGCCAGCAGCCCACGGCCGGCCGCGAACACCGGGGAGCTGTTTTTT.

The chain links TRBV9 to TRBJ2-7, with D possibly TRBD2 on 6 matching bases. The length of the CDR3 is 15 residues. The germline CDR1 and CDR2 sequences are SGDLS and YYNGEE. Trimming took 0 bases from V and 5 from J, leaving 15 bases between them. This CDR3 reads CASSVGRASRDEQYF. The CDR3 DNA reads TGTGCCAGCAGCGTAGGGAGGGCTAGTAGGGACGAGCAGTACTTC.